Described below is a single TCR beta chain sequence and its context. The antigen is unknown. With 2 bases clipped from V and 3 bases from J, the junction kept 3 bases outside the gene matches. Germline loops: CDR1 SGHTA, CDR2 FQGNSA. This CDR3 contains 15 residues. These data are taken from a study of cytomegalovirus exposure and HLA in healthy donors. Whole-study context: An early release of data contained 70 million to 95 million unique TCRs, which came from HLA-typed donors.

It was with 60 Vbeta and 13 Jbeta primers that the PCR ran. As handled by the study authors: Among the unique TCR beta chains that a later analysis counted, some 73 million in all, 9.5 million to 12 million were shared. Using immunoSEQ multiplex PCR, the repertoire was profiled, and TCRdb retains in-frame clones only, with some absent. Clonal size and the V and J genes are those of that table, whereas D and trimming came from the DNA. This table has 100,000 to 150,000 clones, more than 75% appearing once. General study points: Researchers catalogued approximately 170 TCR beta chains as cytomegalovirus-associated. Researchers reported that three CMV-associated chains were confirmed in vitro as CMV antigen-specific.

Sequenced material: PBMCs. The rearrangement joins TRBV7-2 to TRBJ2-7, with TRBD2 matching over 11 bases. The source of this sequence is a male donor in good health and CMV-seronegative. The CDR3 nucleotides are TGTGCCAGCAGCTTAACTAGCGGGGGATTCTACGAGCAGTACTTC. This codes for CASSLTSGGFYEQYF.